This TCR beta chain was identified in a study of T-cell reconstitution after alpha-beta-depleted transplantation in children. Unique molecular identifiers were incorporated when the TCRbeta library was constructed. Via MiXCR, TCRdb re-called the PCR reads, giving one row per CDR3 protein. The sample gives 610,000 or so distinct CDR3 sequences, 27% of which show up once; just over 35% is in the top ten. The V gene's germline CDR1 is SGHRS and CDR2 YFSETQ. With 4 bases clipped from V and 5 bases from J, the junction kept 7 bases outside the gene matches. CDR3 length: 14 amino acids. This clonotype was observed a handful of times.

Sequences were derived from PBMCs, sampled before TCRalphabeta/CD19-depleted stem cell transplant. The chain couples TRBV5-1 to TRBJ2-7, with 9 bases fitting TRBD1. The source of this sequence is a boy under two years old with Wiskott-Aldrich syndrome, due to receive a stem cell transplant. Here the CDR3 DNA reads TGCGCCAGCAGCCTAAAGGGACAGGGCCACGAGCAGTACTTC. Amino acids: CASSLKGQGHEQYF.